The 15 T cell receptor beta chains below were found in one sample sequenced in a study of breast tumors, draining lymph nodes, adjacent tissues. The lymph nodes were axillary draining lymph nodes from breast cancer patients. TCRdb processed the multiplex PCR reads anew with MiXCR; each CDR3 protein has one entry. There are about 94,000 distinct CDR3 sequences in the sample; approximately 28% occur only once, and around 8.1% lies in the top ten. What was sequenced was axillary lymph node tissue. The receptor source for this set is a female donor with breast cancer. Some clones in this sample may be carry-over from other donors' samples.

With regard to this clonotype: This sequence may be a read error, since a much larger clone differs from it by one base. The final CDR3 position lacks the conserved phenylalanine or tryptophan, pointing to a likely read error. This sequence joins TRBV9 and TRBJ2-5; the D is unclear. CDR1 is SGDLS and CDR2 is YYNGEE in the germline V gene. The CDR3 sequence is 13 residues long. The V and J ends lost 0 bases and 3 bases respectively, with 6 bases between them. As DNA, the CDR3 is TGTGCCAGCAGCGTAGGTGGCGAAGAGACCCAGTACTCC. This sequence encodes CASSVGGEETQYS.

This clonotype was observed a few times. V usage is TRBV24-1 and J usage is TRBJ1-4, with D hard to call. This CDR3 region has 12 residues. Germline V gene data show CDR1 as KGHDR and CDR2 as SFDVKD. The V end was cut by 3 bases, the J end by 2 bases, with 0 bases between. The CDR3 protein is CATSDTNEKLFF. For the CDR3, the DNA is TGTGCCACCAGTGATACTAATGAAAAACTGTTTTTT.

A few counts support this clonotype. V usage is TRBV19 and J usage is TRBJ1-1; TRBD1 matches 7 bases. This CDR3 comprises 13 residues. From germline, CDR1 is LNHDA and CDR2 SQIVND (reference sequence). The trim removed 4 bases at V and 2 bases at J, leaving 1 base unmatched. This CDR3 reads CASSTGGNTEAFF. DNA of the CDR3: TGTGCCAGTAGTACAGGGGGTAACACTGAAGCTTTCTTT.

This clonotype showed up just once. The V and J genes are TRBV24-1 and TRBJ2-3, with TRBD1 as a possible D gene (5 bases). Germline V CDR1 and CDR2: KGHDR, SFDVKD. The V gene lost 8 bases and the J gene lost 3 bases, with 17 bases spanning the gap. The length of the CDR3 is 15 residues. The CDR3 loop reads CATIHLAGLTDTQYF. The DNA of the CDR3 is TGTGCCACCATCCATTTGGCAGGGCTTACAGATACGCAGTATTTT.

There are many counts of this clonotype. The chain joins TRBV2 to TRBJ2-1; the match to TRBD2 covers 10 bases. This CDR3 is built from 15 residues. Trimming removed 6 bases from V and 2 bases from J; junction bases left unmatched: 4. From germline, CDR1 is SNHLY and CDR2 FYNNEI. The CDR3 region has the DNA TGTGCCAGCAGGGAGCGGGAGGGACCCTACAATGAGCAGTTCTTC. Protein product: CASREREGPYNEQFF.

This clonotype came up many times. This chain links TRBV4-3 with TRBJ2-1; weak D call: TRBD2 (5 bases). V gave up 0 bases and J gave up 5 bases, with 11 bases separating them. The CDR3 loop spans 15 amino acids. From germline, CDR1 is LGHNA and CDR2 YSLEER. The CDR3 DNA is TGCGCCAGCAGCCAAGAGTGGCTAGCCGACAATGAGCAGTTCTTC. Translated, it gives CASSQEWLADNEQFF.

With regard to this clonotype: A much larger clone is a single base away; this may be a read error. This sequence joins TRBV6-4 and TRBJ2-1, with 9 bases that match TRBD2. The CDR3 contains 16 residues. Germline loops: CDR1 MRHNA, CDR2 SNTAGT. CDR3 nucleotides: TGTGCCAGCAGTCACTCGAGTAGCGGGAGATATAATGAGCAGTTCTTC. It translates to CASSHSSSGRYNEQFF.

The V gene is TRBV6-2 or TRBV6-3, the J gene TRBJ2-2; D remains unclear. V lost 5 bases and J 3 bases, leaving 13 bases between the germline ends. CDR3 length equals 15 residues. CDR1 MNHEY and CDR2 SVGEGT come from the germline V gene. The CDR3 coding sequence is TGTGCCAGCAGTCACCCAGTTACATACACCGGGGAGCTGTTTTTT. This translates into CASSHPVTYTGELFF.

Concerning this clonotype: Germline is not matched at one junction end, which may reflect a read error. This chain joins TRBV7-1 and TRBJ2-5; D gene uncertain. TRBV7-1 is classed as an ORF, of uncertain function. The CDR3 loop spans 13 amino acids. CDR3 nucleotide sequence: TGTGCCGGCAGGTCTGATCGCCAAGAGACCCAGTACTTC. It codes for CAGRSDRQETQYF.

V is TRBV7-2 and J is TRBJ1-4; no clear D gene. The germline V gene has CDR1 SGHTA and CDR2 FQGNSA. V was pared by 5 bases and J by 5 bases, with 12 bases between. This CDR3 spans 14 amino acids. CDR3 sequence: CASSTDNYNEKLFF. In DNA form, the CDR3 reads TGTGCCAGCAGCACCGACAATTACAATGAAAAACTGTTTTTT.

Concerning this clonotype: Germline and junction disagree at one end, which may indicate a read error. The chain uses TRBV28 and TRBJ2-1; 8 nucleotides agree with TRBD2. CDR1 MDHEN and CDR2 SYDVKM come from the germline V gene. This CDR3 has 15 amino acids. For the CDR3, the DNA is TGTGCCAGCTTCGGTCTAGCGGGCTCCTACAATGAGCAGTCCTTC. Translation: CASFGLAGSYNEQSF.

Comments on this clonotype: Its ends do not fully match the called genes, so a read error is possible. This chain links TRBV5-5 with TRBJ1-5; TRBD1 aligns across 8 bases. The CDR3 totals 18 residues. Germline V gene data show CDR1 as SGHKS and CDR2 as YYEKEE (reference sequence). The CDR3 DNA sequence: TGCGCCAGCAGCCAGGATCTCGGACAGGGATCAGGCAATCAGCCCCGGCATTTT. It encodes CASSQDLGQGSGNQPRHF.

The chain employs TRBV12-5 and TRBJ2-7, with TRBD2 matching over 7 bases. Germline V gene lookup returns CDR1 LGHNT and CDR2 FRNRAP. This CDR3 is built from 16 residues. V dropped 9 bases and J dropped 5; count of bases not matched to a gene: 19. The CDR3 protein is CARGGSEPGPLDEQYF. The CDR3 DNA reads as TGTGCTAGGGGGGGGTCGGAGCCGGGACCCTTAGACGAGCAGTACTTC.

CDR3 DNA: TGTGCCAGCAGTCACCAGGCCGCTAGCGGGGTAACCTACGAGCAGTACTTC. This gives the protein CASSHQAASGVTYEQYF. This chain links TRBV6-6 with TRBJ2-7; TRBD2 agrees at 9 bases. The length of the CDR3 is 17 residues. J gave up 2 bases and V 5 bases, and 13 bases lay outside the gene matches. Germline loops: CDR1 MNHNY, CDR2 SVGAGI (reference sequence).

The rearrangement links TRBV19 to TRBJ2-7; 7 nucleotides align to TRBD1. Germline CDR1 reads LNHDA; CDR2 reads SQIVND (reference sequence). The CDR3 length is 19 residues. After removal of 8 bases from V and 2 bases from J, the junction contained 24 bases not matched to a gene. The CDR3 loop is CASGNQWGTAAEEAYEQYF. The CDR3 coding sequence is TGTGCCAGTGGTAACCAATGGGGGACAGCCGCGGAAGAAGCCTACGAGCAGTACTTC.